A selection of T cell receptor beta chains follows, all from one sample in a study of cytomegalovirus exposure and HLA in healthy donors. The assay was immunoSEQ multiplex PCR, and TCRdb's table has in-frame clones only and misses some. The sample records around 110,000 clones, 66% being singletons. Sequenced: PBMCs. These receptors were taken from a man younger than 35 in good health and CMV-seronegative. Both conserved end residues are part of each CDR3. A D gene is named only where the DNA matches it firmly. Rows may omit the clone size; those that give it use once, few, many or a size class.

>TRBJ1-1|few|NA|TRBV9
CASSVSQNTEAFF
TGTGCCAGCAGCGTGAGCCAGAACACTGAAGCTTTCTTT
>TRBJ2-7|NA|TRBD2|TRBV30
CAWRGGVGYEQYF
TGTGCCTGGAGGGGGGGGGTAGGGTACGAGCAGTACTTC
>TRBJ2-7|NA|NA|TRBV7-2
CASSLGGASRYEQYF
TGTGCCAGCAGCTTAGGGGGCGCGTCGCGCTACGAGCAGTACTTC
>TRBJ2-7|NA|NA|TRBV7-9
CSSSGPIRGTYEQYF
TGTTCCAGCAGCGGCCCTATCAGGGGAACCTACGAGCAGTACTTC
>TRBJ1-2|NA|TRBD1|TRBV28
CASSTGGYGYTF
TGTGCCAGCTCGACAGGGGGCTATGGCTACACCTTC
>TRBJ2-2|few|NA|TRBV5-1
CASSATTGLTGELFF
TGCGCCAGCAGCGCGACGACAGGCCTCACCGGGGAGCTGTTTTTT
>TRBJ1-3|NA|NA|TRBV4-3
CASSQTGQNGNTIYF
TGCGCCAGCAGCCAAACAGGACAGAATGGAAACACCATATATTTT
>TRBJ1-3|NA|TRBD1|TRBV18
CASSLQGAGNTIYF
TGTGCCAGCTCACTCCAGGGGGCCGGAAACACCATATATTTT
>TRBJ2-7|NA|NA|TRBV4-2
CASSQVPATSSHEQYF
TGTGCCAGCAGCCAAGTTCCTGCGACTAGTAGCCACGAGCAGTACTTC
>TRBJ1-5|few|TRBD1|TRBV28
CASSLRQRQGAGQPQHF
TGTGCCAGCAGTTTACGCCAAAGACAGGGGGCGGGTCAGCCCCAGCATTTT
>TRBJ2-7|NA|TRBD2|TRBV27
CASKGGSGSNAYEQYF
TGTGCCAGCAAGGGGGGTAGCGGGAGTAACGCCTACGAGCAGTACTTC
>TRBJ1-2|few|NA|TRBV18
CASSPFAGRQYYGYTF
TGTGCCAGCTCACCATTCGCCGGGAGACAGTACTATGGCTACACCTTC
>TRBJ2-7|NA|NA|TRBV7-2
CASSPKTRLYEQYF
TGTGCCAGCAGCCCCAAGACTAGGCTATACGAGCAGTACTTC
>TRBJ2-1|NA|TRBD2|TRBV7-2
CASSLVRTSLSFF
TGTGCCAGCAGCTTAGTGAGGACTAGCCTTTCGTTCTTC
>TRBJ2-7|NA|NA|TRBV15
CATSRATGYEQYF
TGTGCCACCAGCAGGGCTACAGGCTACGAGCAGTACTTC
>TRBJ2-5|once|TRBD2|TRBV5-6
CASSQTLGLGAETQYF
TGTGCCAGCAGCCAAACCCTCGGACTAGGGGCAGAGACCCAGTACTTC
>TRBJ1-3|NA|NA|TRBV7-9
CAGWGGDSGNTIYF
TGTGCCGGTTGGGGAGGTGACTCTGGAAACACCATATATTTT
>TRBJ1-1|once|NA|TRBV2
CASSDDRNTEAFF
TGTGCCAGCAGTGACGACAGGAACACTGAAGCTTTCTTT
>TRBJ1-5|NA|NA|TRBV30
CAWSGGDDQPQHF
TGTGCCTGGAGCGGGGGGGACGATCAGCCCCAGCATTTT
>TRBJ1-6|NA|TRBD1|TRBV25-1
CASSRTGYNSPLHF
TGTGCCAGCTCCCGGACAGGTTATAATTCACCCCTCCACTTT
>TRBJ1-4|NA|NA|TRBV30
CAWKRGEKLFF
TGTGCCTGGAAAAGGGGTGAAAAACTGTTTTTT
>TRBJ1-5|NA|TRBD1|TRBV30
CAWSLTAGTGNQPQHF
TGTGCCTGGAGTCTAACCGCCGGGACAGGTAATCAGCCCCAGCATTTT
>TRBJ1-2|NA|NA|TRBV4-3
CASSQGTALWAGYTF
TGCGCCAGCAGCCAAGGGACAGCCCTTTGGGCCGGCTACACCTTC
>TRBJ1-5|NA|NA|TRBV19
CASSHSTEYGNQPQHF
TGTGCCAGTAGTCACTCTACGGAGTACGGCAATCAGCCCCAGCATTTT